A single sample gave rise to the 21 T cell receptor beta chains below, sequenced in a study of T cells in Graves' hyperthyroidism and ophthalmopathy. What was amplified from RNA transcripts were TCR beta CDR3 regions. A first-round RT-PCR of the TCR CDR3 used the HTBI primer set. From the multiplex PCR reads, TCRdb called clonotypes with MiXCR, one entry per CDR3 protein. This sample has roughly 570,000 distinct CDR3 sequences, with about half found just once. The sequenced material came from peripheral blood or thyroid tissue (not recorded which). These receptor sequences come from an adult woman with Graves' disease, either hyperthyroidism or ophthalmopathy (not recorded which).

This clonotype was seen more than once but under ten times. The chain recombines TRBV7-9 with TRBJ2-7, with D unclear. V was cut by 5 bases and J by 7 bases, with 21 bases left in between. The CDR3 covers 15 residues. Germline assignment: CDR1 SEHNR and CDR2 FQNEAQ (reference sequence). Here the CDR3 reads CASSRRRILYNEQYF. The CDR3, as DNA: TGTGCCAGCAGCCGGAGACGTATACTCTACAATGAGCAGTACTTC.

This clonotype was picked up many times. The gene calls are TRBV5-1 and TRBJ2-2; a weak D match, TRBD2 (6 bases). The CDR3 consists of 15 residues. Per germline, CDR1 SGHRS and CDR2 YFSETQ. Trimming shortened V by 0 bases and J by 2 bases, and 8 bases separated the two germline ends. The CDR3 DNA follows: TGCGCCAGCAGCTTGGGAGCGGGCAACACCGGGGAGCTGTTTTTT. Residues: CASSLGAGNTGELFF.

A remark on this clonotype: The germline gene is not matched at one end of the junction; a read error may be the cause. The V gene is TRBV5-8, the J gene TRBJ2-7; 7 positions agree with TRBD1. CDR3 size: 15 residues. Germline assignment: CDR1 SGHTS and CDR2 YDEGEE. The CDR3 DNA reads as TGCGCCAGCAGCTGGGACAGCGAGGACCCCTACGAGCAGTACTTC. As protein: CASSWDSEDPYEQYF.

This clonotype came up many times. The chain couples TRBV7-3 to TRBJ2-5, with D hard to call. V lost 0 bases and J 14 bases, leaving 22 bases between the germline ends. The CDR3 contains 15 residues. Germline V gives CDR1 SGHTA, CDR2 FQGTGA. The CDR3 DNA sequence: TGTGCCAGCAGCTTAACACCCCACCGTTCAAGCGCCAAATACTTC. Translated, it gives CASSLTPHRSSAKYF.

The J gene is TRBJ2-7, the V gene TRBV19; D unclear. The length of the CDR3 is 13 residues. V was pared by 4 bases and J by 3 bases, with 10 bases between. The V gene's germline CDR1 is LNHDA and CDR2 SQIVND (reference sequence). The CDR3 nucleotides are TGTGCCAGTAGTAGCGCAGGCGACTACGAGCAGTACTTC. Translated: CASSSAGDYEQYF.

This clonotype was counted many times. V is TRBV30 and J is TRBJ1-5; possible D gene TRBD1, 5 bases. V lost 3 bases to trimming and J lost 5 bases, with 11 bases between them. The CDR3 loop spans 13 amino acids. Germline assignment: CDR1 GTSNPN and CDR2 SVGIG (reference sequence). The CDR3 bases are TGTGCCTGGAGCGTGGCGGGGGATCAGCCCCAGCATTTT. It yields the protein CAWSVAGDQPQHF.

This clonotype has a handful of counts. This CDR3 reads CATSRDIGPQPQHF. For the CDR3, the DNA is TGTGCCACCAGCAGAGATATCGGCCCCCAGCCCCAGCATTTT. The V call is TRBV15, the J call TRBJ1-5; D gene unclear. Trimming took off 0 bases at V and 7 bases at J, with 10 bases between the two ends. CDR1 and CDR2 from the germline V gene are LNHNV and YYDKDF (reference sequence). The CDR3 has 14 residues.

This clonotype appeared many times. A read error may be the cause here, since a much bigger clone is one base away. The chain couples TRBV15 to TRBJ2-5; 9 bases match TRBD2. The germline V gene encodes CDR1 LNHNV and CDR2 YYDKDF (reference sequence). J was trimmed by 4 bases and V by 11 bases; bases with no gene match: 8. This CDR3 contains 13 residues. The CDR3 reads CAAELAGRETQYF. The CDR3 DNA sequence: TGTGCCGCCGAACTAGCGGGTAGAGAGACCCAGTACTTC.

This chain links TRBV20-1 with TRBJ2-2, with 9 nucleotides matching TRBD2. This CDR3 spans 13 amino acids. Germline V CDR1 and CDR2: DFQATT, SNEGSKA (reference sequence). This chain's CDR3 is CIHSGRRTGELFF. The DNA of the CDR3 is TGCATCCATAGCGGGAGAAGAACCGGGGAGCTGTTTTTT.

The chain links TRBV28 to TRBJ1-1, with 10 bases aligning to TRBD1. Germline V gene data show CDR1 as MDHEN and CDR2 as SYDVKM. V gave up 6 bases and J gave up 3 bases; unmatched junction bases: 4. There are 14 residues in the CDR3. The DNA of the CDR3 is TGTGCCAGCAGCCGACAGGGGGCATACACTGAAGCTTTCTTT. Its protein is CASSRQGAYTEAFF.

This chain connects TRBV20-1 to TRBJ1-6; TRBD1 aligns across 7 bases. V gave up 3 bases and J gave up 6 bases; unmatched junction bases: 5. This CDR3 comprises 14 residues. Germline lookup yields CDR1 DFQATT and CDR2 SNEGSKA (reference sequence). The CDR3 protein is CSASPTGSNSPLHF. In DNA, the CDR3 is TGCAGTGCTAGCCCGACAGGGTCTAATTCACCCCTCCACTTT.

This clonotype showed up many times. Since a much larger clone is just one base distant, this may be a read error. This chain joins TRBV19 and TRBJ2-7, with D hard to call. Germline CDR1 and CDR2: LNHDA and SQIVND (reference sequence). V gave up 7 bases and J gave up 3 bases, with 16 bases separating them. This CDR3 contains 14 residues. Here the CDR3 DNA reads TGTGCCAGTAAAACGGCAGCCTCCAGCTACGAGCAGTACTTC. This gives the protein CASKTAASSYEQYF. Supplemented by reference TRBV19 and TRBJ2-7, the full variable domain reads DGGITQSPKYLFRKEGQNVTLSCEQNLNHDAMYWYRQDPGQGLRLIYYSQIVNDFQKGDIAEGYSVSREKKESFPLTVTSAQKNPTAFYLCASKTAASSYEQYFGPGTRLTVT.

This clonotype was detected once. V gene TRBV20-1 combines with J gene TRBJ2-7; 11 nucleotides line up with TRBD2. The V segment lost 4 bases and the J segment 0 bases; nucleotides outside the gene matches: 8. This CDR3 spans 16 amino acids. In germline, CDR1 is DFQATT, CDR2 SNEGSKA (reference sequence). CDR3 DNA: TGCAGTGCTATGGGACTAGCGGAGGGACCCTCCTACGAGCAGTACTTC. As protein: CSAMGLAEGPSYEQYF.

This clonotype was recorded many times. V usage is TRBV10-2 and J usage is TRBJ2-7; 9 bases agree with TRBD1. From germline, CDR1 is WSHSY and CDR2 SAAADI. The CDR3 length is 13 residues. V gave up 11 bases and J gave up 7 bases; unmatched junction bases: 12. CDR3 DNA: TGCGCCTCTACGCACGACAGGGGGGAGGAGCAGTACTTC. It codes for CASTHDRGEEQYF.

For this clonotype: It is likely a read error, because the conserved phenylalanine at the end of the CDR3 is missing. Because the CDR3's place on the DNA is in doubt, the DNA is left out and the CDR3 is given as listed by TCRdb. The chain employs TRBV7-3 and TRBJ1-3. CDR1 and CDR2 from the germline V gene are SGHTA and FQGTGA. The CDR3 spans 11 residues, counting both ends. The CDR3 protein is CASSRPGLLDT.

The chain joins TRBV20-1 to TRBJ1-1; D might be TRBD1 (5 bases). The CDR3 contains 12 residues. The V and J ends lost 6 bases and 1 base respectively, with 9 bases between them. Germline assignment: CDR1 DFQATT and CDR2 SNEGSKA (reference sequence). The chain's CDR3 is CSATTENTEAFF. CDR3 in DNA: TGCAGTGCCACGACAGAGAACACTGAAGCTTTCTTT.

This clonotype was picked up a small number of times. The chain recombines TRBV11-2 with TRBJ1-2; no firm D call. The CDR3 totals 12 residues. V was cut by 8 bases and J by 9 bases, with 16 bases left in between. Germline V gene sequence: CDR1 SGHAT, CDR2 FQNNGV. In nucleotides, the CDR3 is TGTGCCAGCCTCGAGGCATTCAGGAGCTACACCTTC. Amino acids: CASLEAFRSYTF.

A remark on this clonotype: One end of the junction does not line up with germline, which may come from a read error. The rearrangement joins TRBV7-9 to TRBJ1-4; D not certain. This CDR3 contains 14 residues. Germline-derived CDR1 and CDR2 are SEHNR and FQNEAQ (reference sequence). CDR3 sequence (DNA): TGCGCCAGCAGCCAAGTGAGCGGGAATGAAAAACTGTTTTTT. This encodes CASSQVSGNEKLFF. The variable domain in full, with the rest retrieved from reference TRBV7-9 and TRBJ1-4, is DTGVSQNPRHKITKRGQNVTFRCDPISEHNRLYWYRQTLGQGPEFLTYFQNEAQLEKSRLLSDRFSAERPKGSFSTLEIQRTEQGDSAMYLCASSQVSGNEKLFFGSGTQLSVL.

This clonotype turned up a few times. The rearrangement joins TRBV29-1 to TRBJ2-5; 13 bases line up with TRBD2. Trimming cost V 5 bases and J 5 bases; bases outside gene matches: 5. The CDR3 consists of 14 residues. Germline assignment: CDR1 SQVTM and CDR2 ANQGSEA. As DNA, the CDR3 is TGCAGCGTTTGGGGGACTAGCGGGATTGAGACCCAGTACTTC. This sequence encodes CSVWGTSGIETQYF. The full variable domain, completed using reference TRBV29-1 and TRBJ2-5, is SAVISQKPSRDICQRGTSLTIQCQVDSQVTMMFWYRQQPGQSLTLIATANQGSEATYESGFVIDKFPISRPNLTFSTLTVSNMSPEDSSIYLCSVWGTSGIETQYFGPGTRLLVL.

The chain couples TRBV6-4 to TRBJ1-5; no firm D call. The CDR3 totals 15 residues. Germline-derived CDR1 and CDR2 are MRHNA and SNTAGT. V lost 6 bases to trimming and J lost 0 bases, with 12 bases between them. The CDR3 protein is CASSLTTISNQPQHF. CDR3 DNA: TGTGCCAGCAGCTTGACAACGATTAGCAATCAGCCCCAGCATTTT.

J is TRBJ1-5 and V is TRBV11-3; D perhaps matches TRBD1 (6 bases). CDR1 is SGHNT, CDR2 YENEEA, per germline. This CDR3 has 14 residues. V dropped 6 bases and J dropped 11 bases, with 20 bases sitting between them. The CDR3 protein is CASSDRTVQETQHF. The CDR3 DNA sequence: TGTGCCAGCAGTGATCGGACAGTTCAAGAGACCCAGCATTTT.